This T cell receptor beta chain was identified in a study of T cell repertoires and leukemia-associated antigens. About the research overall: Around 15 million effective reads came from all samples combined.

CD3+ T cells were rested overnight without fetal bovine serum. General study results and limits: No significant group difference appeared in Vbeta, Jbeta or VDJ counts.

Worth noting for this clonotype: Its antigen is unknown. At one boundary the junction diverges from the germline segment, which might be a read error.

In germline, CDR1 is MNHNS, CDR2 SASEGT. The CDR3 loop spans 15 amino acids. One entry per CDR3 protein, called by TCRdb with MiXCR from the 5' RACE reads. The sample consists of over 10,000 distinct CDR3 sequences, 35% to 50% of them appearing once. The TCR comes from a female donor in good health. Sequenced material: CD3+ T cells sorted from blood and cultured. The chain recombines TRBV6-1 with TRBJ2-1; TRBD2 might be the D (5 bases). The CDR3 DNA follows: TGTGCCAGCAGTGAAAGGGCGGGCTCCTGCAATGAGCAGTTGTTC. This translates into CASSERAGSCNEQLF.